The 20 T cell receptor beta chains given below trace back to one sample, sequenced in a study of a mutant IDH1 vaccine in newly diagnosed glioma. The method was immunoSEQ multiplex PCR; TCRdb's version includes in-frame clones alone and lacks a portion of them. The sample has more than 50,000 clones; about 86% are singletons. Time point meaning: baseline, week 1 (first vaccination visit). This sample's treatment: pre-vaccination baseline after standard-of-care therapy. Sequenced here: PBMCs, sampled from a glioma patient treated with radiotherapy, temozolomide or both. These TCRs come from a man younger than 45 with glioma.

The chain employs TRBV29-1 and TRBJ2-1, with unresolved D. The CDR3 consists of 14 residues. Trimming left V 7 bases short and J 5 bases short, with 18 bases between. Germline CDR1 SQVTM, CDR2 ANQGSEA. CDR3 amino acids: CSAGPPWANNEQFF. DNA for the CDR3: TGCAGCGCTGGCCCGCCCTGGGCGAACAATGAGCAGTTCTTC.

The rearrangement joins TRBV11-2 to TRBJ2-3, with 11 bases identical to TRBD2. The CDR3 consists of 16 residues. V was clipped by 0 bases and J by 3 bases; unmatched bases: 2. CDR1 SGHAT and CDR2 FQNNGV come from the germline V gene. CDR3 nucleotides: TGTGCCAGCAGCTTAGAACTAGCGGGGGCGACAGATACGCAGTATTTT. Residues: CASSLELAGATDTQYF.

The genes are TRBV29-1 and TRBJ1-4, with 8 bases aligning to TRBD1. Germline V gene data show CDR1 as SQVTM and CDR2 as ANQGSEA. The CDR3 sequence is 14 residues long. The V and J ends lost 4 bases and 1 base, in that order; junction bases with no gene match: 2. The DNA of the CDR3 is TGCAGCGTTGCGGACAGGGAAACTAATGAAAAACTGTTTTTT. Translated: CSVADRETNEKLFF.

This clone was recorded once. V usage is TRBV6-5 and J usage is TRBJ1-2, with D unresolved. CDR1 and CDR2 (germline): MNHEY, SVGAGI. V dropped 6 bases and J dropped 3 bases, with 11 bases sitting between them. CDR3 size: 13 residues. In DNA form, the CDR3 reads TGTGCCAGCAGCTACCGACTGGACTATGGCTACACCTTC. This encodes CASSYRLDYGYTF.

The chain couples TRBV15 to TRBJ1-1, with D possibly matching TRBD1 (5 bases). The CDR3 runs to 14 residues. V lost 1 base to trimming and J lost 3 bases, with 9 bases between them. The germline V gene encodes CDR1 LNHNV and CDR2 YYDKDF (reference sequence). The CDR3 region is CATSRGQRDTEAFF. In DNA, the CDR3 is TGTGCCACCAGCAGAGGACAGCGAGACACTGAAGCTTTCTTT.

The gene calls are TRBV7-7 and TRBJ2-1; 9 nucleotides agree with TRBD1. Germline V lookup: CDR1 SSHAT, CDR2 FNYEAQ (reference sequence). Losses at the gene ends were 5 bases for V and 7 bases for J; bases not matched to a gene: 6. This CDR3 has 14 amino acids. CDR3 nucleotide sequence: TGTGCCAGCAGCCTCTCCGGGACAGGGAATGAGCAGTTCTTC. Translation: CASSLSGTGNEQFF. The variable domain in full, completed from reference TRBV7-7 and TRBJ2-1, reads GAGVSQSPRYKVTKRGQDVTLRCDPISSHATLYWYQQALGQGPEFLTYFNYEAQPDKSGLPSDRFSAERPEGSISTLTIQRTEQRDSAMYRCASSLSGTGNEQFFGPGTRLTVL.

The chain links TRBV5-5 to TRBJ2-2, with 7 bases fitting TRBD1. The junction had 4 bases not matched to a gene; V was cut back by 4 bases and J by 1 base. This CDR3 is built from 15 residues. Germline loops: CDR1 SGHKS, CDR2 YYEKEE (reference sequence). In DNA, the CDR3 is TGTGCCAGCAGCCCGGACAGGAGGAACACCGGGGAGCTGTTTTTT. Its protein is CASSPDRRNTGELFF.

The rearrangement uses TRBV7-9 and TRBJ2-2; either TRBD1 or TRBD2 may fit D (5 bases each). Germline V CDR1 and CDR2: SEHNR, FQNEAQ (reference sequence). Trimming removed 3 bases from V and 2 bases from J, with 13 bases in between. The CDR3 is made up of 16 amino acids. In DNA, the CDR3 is TGTGCCAGCAGCTTGGCCGGGGCCAGAAACACCGGGGAGCTGTTTTTT. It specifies CASSLAGARNTGELFF. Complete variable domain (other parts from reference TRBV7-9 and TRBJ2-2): DTGVSQNPRHKITKRGQNVTFRCDPISEHNRLYWYRQTLGQGPEFLTYFQNEAQLEKSRLLSDRFSAERPKGSFSTLEIQRTEQGDSAMYLCASSLAGARNTGELFFGEGSRLTVL.

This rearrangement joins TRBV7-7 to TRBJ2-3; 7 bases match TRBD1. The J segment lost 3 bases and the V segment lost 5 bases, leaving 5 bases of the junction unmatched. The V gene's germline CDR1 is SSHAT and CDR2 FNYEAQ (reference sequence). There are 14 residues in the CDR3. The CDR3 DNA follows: TGTGCCAGCAGCCGGACAGGCGGTACAGATACGCAGTATTTT. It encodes CASSRTGGTDTQYF.

CDR3 region: CASITGHRNQPQHF. CDR3 bases: TGTGCCAGCATCACGGGACATCGCAATCAGCCCCAGCATTTT. The V gene is TRBV28, the J gene TRBJ1-5, with TRBD1 as a possible D gene (6 bases). This CDR3 region has 14 residues. CDR1 is MDHEN and CDR2 is SYDVKM in the germline V gene. Trimming took 7 bases from V and 2 from J, leaving 12 bases between them.

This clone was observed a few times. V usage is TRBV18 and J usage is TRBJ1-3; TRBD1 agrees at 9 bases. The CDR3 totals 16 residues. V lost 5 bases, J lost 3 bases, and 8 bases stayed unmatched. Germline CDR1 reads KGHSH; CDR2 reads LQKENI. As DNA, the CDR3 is TGTGCCAGCTCATCGGGACAGGGAGGAGGTGGAAACACCATATATTTT. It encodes CASSSGQGGGGNTIYF.

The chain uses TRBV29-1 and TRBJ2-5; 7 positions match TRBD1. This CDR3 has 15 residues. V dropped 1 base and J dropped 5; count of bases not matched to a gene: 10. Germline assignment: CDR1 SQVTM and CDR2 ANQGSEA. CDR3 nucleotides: TGCAGCGTTGAAGCATCGCCGACAGGGCTCGAGACCCAGTACTTC. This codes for CSVEASPTGLETQYF.

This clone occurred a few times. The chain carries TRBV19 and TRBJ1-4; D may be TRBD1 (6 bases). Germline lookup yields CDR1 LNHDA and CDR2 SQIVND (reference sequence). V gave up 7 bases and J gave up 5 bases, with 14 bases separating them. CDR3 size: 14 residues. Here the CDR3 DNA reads TGTGCCAGTACCACCTGGGGGCGGAATGAAAAACTGTTTTTT. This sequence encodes CASTTWGRNEKLFF. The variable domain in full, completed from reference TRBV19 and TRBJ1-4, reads DGGITQSPKYLFRKEGQNVTLSCEQNLNHDAMYWYRQDPGQGLRLIYYSQIVNDFQKGDIAEGYSVSREKKESFPLTVTSAQKNPTAFYLCASTTWGRNEKLFFGSGTQLSVL.

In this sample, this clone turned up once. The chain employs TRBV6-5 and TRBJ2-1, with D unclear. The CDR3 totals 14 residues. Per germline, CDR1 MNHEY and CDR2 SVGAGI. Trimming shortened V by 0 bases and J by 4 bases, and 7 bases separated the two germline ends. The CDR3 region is CASSYSKDYNEQFF. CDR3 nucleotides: TGTGCCAGCAGTTACTCGAAAGATTACAATGAGCAGTTCTTC.

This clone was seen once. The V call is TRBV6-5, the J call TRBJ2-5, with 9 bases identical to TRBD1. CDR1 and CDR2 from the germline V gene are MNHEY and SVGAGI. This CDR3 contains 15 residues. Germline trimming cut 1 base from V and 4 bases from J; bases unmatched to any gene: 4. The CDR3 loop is CASSYLGTGRETQYF. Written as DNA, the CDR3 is TGTGCCAGCAGTTACTTAGGGACAGGGCGAGAGACCCAGTACTTC.

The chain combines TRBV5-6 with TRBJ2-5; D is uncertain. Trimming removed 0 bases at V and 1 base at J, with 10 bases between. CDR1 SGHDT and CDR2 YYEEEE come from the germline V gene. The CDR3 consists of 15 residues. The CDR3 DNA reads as TGTGCCAGCAGCTTGGAGTATCGCTCCCAAGAGACCCAGTACTTC. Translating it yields CASSLEYRSQETQYF.

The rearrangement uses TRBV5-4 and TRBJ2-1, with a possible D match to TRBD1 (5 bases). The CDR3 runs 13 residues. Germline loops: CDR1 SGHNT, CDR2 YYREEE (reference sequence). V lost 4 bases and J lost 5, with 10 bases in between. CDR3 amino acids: CASSRGSDNEQFF. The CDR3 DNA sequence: TGTGCCAGCAGCAGGGGCAGTGACAATGAGCAGTTCTTC.

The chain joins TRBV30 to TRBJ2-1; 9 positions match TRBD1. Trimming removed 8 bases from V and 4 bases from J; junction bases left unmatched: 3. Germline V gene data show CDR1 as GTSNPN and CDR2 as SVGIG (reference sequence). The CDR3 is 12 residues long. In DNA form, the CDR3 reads TGTGCCACGGACAGGGGATACAATGAGCAGTTCTTC. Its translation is CATDRGYNEQFF.

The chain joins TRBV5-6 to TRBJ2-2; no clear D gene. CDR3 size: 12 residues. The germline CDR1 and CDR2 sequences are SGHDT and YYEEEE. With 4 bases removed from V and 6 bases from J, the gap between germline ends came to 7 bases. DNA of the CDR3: TGTGCCAGCAGCCAGGCATCCGGGGAGCTGTTTTTT. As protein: CASSQASGELFF.

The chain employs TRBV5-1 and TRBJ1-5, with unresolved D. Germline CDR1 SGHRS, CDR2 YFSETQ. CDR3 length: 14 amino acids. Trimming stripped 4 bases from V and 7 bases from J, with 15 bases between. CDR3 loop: CASSMGLEGQPQHF. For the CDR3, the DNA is TGCGCCAGCAGCATGGGCCTTGAGGGACAGCCCCAGCATTTT.